Listed below are T cell receptor beta chains from one sample, sequenced in a study of cytomegalovirus exposure and HLA in healthy donors. Sequencing was performed with immunoSEQ multiplex PCR; in TCRdb, only in-frame clones are kept and a portion is missing. The data show about 140,000 clones, with 84% seen just once and 1.4% to 1.5% held by the top ten. Sample: PBMCs. These receptors came from a young woman in good health and CMV-seronegative. The CDR3 runs from the conserved cysteine through the conserved F or W. A D gene is named only where the DNA matches it firmly. Some rows have no size entry. The others give once, few or many, or a class for an expanded clone.

v_call: TRBV14
cdr3_length: 15
j_call: TRBJ1-3
d_call: .
clone_size: .
cdr3_nt: TGTGCCAGCAGCCAAGAATCGTACTCTGGAAACACCATATATTTT
cdr3_aa: CASSQESYSGNTIYF

v_call: TRBV5-1
cdr3_length: 15
j_call: TRBJ2-1
d_call: TRBD1
clone_size: once
cdr3_nt: TGCGCCAGCAGCTTGGGGACAGGGGGCTTGAATGAGCAGTTCTTC
cdr3_aa: CASSLGTGGLNEQFF

v_call: TRBV6-6
cdr3_length: 13
j_call: TRBJ1-3
d_call: .
clone_size: few
cdr3_nt: TGTGCCAGCAGTTACTCACAGGGAAACACCATATATTTT
cdr3_aa: CASSYSQGNTIYF

v_call: TRBV5-1
cdr3_length: 15
j_call: TRBJ2-1
d_call: TRBD1
clone_size: .
cdr3_nt: TGCGCCAGCAGGTCCGGGACAGGGGGCGGTAATGAGCAGTTCTTC
cdr3_aa: CASRSGTGGGNEQFF

v_call: TRBV6-5
cdr3_length: 13
j_call: TRBJ1-2
d_call: .
clone_size: .
cdr3_nt: TGTGCCAGCAGTTATAACCAAGGGGGTGGCTACACCTTC
cdr3_aa: CASSYNQGGGYTF

v_call: TRBV6-5
cdr3_length: 15
j_call: TRBJ1-1
d_call: .
clone_size: .
cdr3_nt: TGTGCCAGCAGTTACTCGAGGGCAGGGGCGACTGAAGCTTTCTTT
cdr3_aa: CASSYSRAGATEAFF

v_call: TRBV20-1
cdr3_length: 11
j_call: TRBJ2-5
d_call: TRBD2
clone_size: .
cdr3_nt: TGCAGTGCCCCGGGGGGAGAGACCCAGTACTTC
cdr3_aa: CSAPGGETQYF

v_call: TRBV4-2
cdr3_length: 16
j_call: TRBJ1-3
d_call: TRBD1
clone_size: .
cdr3_nt: TGTGCCAGCAGCTTAACTCAGGGGGCGGAAGGAAACACCATATATTTT
cdr3_aa: CASSLTQGAEGNTIYF

v_call: TRBV19
cdr3_length: 18
j_call: TRBJ2-3
d_call: TRBD1
clone_size: .
cdr3_nt: TGTGCCAGTAGTATGGAAGGGGGACAGCGTGCTAGCACAGATACGCAGTATTTT
cdr3_aa: CASSMEGGQRASTDTQYF

v_call: TRBV28
cdr3_length: 14
j_call: TRBJ1-2
d_call: .
clone_size: .
cdr3_nt: TGTGCCAGCAGTTTTATGGACAGAAACTATGGCTACACCTTC
cdr3_aa: CASSFMDRNYGYTF

v_call: TRBV5-1
cdr3_length: 14
j_call: TRBJ1-4
d_call: .
clone_size: .
cdr3_nt: TGCGCCAGCAGCTTGGAAGAGGGAAATGAAAAACTGTTTTTT
cdr3_aa: CASSLEEGNEKLFF

v_call: TRBV9
cdr3_length: 16
j_call: TRBJ2-5
d_call: TRBD1
clone_size: once
cdr3_nt: TGTGCCAGCAGCGTCAGACAGGGGACGACGGGGGAGACCCAGTACTTC
cdr3_aa: CASSVRQGTTGETQYF

v_call: TRBV4-1
cdr3_length: 14
j_call: TRBJ1-1
d_call: TRBD1
clone_size: .
cdr3_nt: TGCGCCAGCAGGCATACAGGGGGGAGGACTGAAGCTTTCTTT
cdr3_aa: CASRHTGGRTEAFF

v_call: TRBV18
cdr3_length: 12
j_call: TRBJ2-7
d_call: .
clone_size: .
cdr3_nt: TGTGCCAGCAGGCAGGGGCCATACGAGCAGTACTTC
cdr3_aa: CASRQGPYEQYF

v_call: TRBV7-2
cdr3_length: 13
j_call: TRBJ2-7
d_call: TRBD2
clone_size: .
cdr3_nt: TGTGCCAGCAGCGCGGGGGGGTCCTACGAGCAGTACTTC
cdr3_aa: CASSAGGSYEQYF

v_call: TRBV29-1
cdr3_length: 13
j_call: TRBJ1-1
d_call: TRBD1
clone_size: once
cdr3_nt: TGCAGCGTTACGACAGGGGCTTTCACTGAAGCTTTCTTT
cdr3_aa: CSVTTGAFTEAFF

v_call: TRBV2
cdr3_length: 17
j_call: TRBJ2-3
d_call: TRBD1
clone_size: .
cdr3_nt: TGTGCCAGCAGTGAACCCCGGACAGGGCAAGGCACAGATACGCAGTATTTT
cdr3_aa: CASSEPRTGQGTDTQYF

v_call: TRBV7-3
cdr3_length: 15
j_call: TRBJ2-2
d_call: TRBD1
clone_size: .
cdr3_nt: TGTGCCAGCCGTCTTAAAGGGGGCGACACCGGGGAGCTGTTTTTT
cdr3_aa: CASRLKGGDTGELFF

v_call: TRBV18
cdr3_length: 12
j_call: TRBJ2-7
d_call: .
clone_size: .
cdr3_nt: TGTGCCAGCTCACCAGACAGGACCGGGCAGTACTTC
cdr3_aa: CASSPDRTGQYF

v_call: TRBV5-1
cdr3_length: 14
j_call: TRBJ2-5
d_call: .
clone_size: once
cdr3_nt: TGCGCCAGCAGGCTGGGTGTGACACAAGAGACCCAGTACTTC
cdr3_aa: CASRLGVTQETQYF

v_call: TRBV5-8
cdr3_length: 16
j_call: TRBJ2-7
d_call: .
clone_size: .
cdr3_nt: TGTGCCAGCAGCTTGGTGCTTTTTACAGGCTCCTACGAGCAGTACTTC
cdr3_aa: CASSLVLFTGSYEQYF

v_call: TRBV11-1
cdr3_length: 17
j_call: TRBJ1-1
d_call: TRBD1
clone_size: .
cdr3_nt: TGTGCCAGCAGCTTACGGGACAGGGGGCGAGGAAGGACTGAAGCTTTCTTT
cdr3_aa: CASSLRDRGRGRTEAFF

v_call: TRBV27
cdr3_length: 14
j_call: TRBJ1-4
d_call: TRBD1
clone_size: .
cdr3_nt: TGTGCCAGCAGTCGGGACAGCCGTAATGAAAAACTGTTTTTT
cdr3_aa: CASSRDSRNEKLFF

v_call: TRBV2
cdr3_length: 15
j_call: TRBJ1-2
d_call: TRBD1
clone_size: .
cdr3_nt: TGTGCCAGTTTACTTGCCGGGACAGGAAGGGATGGCTACACCTTC
cdr3_aa: CASLLAGTGRDGYTF

v_call: TRBV2
cdr3_length: 15
j_call: TRBJ2-1
d_call: TRBD2
clone_size: .
cdr3_nt: TGTGCCAGCAGCGGTTTAAGCGGGGGGGAGGGTGAGCAGTTCTTC
cdr3_aa: CASSGLSGGEGEQFF

v_call: TRBV14
cdr3_length: 17
j_call: TRBJ2-1
d_call: TRBD2
clone_size: once
cdr3_nt: TGTGCCAGCAGCCCGCGGGCTAGCGGGGGGCCATACAATGAGCAGTTCTTC
cdr3_aa: CASSPRASGGPYNEQFF

v_call: TRBV6-5
cdr3_length: 15
j_call: TRBJ2-5
d_call: TRBD1
clone_size: .
cdr3_nt: TGTGCCAGCACAGGGCCGGGACAGGGCGTAGAGACCCAGTACTTC
cdr3_aa: CASTGPGQGVETQYF

v_call: TRBV18
cdr3_length: 15
j_call: TRBJ2-1
d_call: .
clone_size: .
cdr3_nt: TGTGCCAGCTCTCCAGCGGATAGCTCCTACAATGAGCAGTTCTTC
cdr3_aa: CASSPADSSYNEQFF